This entry describes one T cell receptor beta chain. The table lists this clonotype with a count of one. Its antigen has not been determined. Base qualities are not recorded, but no much larger clone differs from it by a single base. Evidence from a single read is weak. The sample comes from a study of T cells in Graves' hyperthyroidism and ophthalmopathy (dated by TCRdb to between 2017 and 2020). Turning to the overall study: Peripheral blood was collected at initial diagnosis, before any treatment. TCR V-J signatures able to tell the groups apart were searched for in a discovery cohort of some 100 patients, of whom over 40 had Graves' ophthalmopathy and 55 to 65 had stable Graves' hyperthyroidism. An independent validation cohort of around 19 hyperthyroidism patients and about 15 patients who later progressed to ophthalmopathy tested prospective prediction of ophthalmopathy. The approximately 98 discovery patients were randomly divided into training and test sets at a 7:3 ratio. The study also compared thyroid tissue and blood T-cell repertoires from five or six Graves' hyperthyroidism patients. Following sampling, methimazole starting at 30 mg daily was given to hyperthyroidism patients, and high-dose intravenous methylprednisolone was given to ophthalmopathy patients. The paper describes TCR Vbeta CDR3 sequencing of roughly 130 peripheral blood samples, made up of 43 ophthalmopathy patients, more than 70 hyperthyroidism patients and about 17 progressor patients. Results the study describes overall, beyond this receptor: A model built on a 13 V-J signature distinguished ophthalmopathy from stable hyperthyroidism, reaching approximately 89% sensitivity and around 81% specificity in cross-validation and 80%/75% in testing. No statistical method was used to fix the sample size in advance, and group allocation was not hidden from the investigators. Most expanded thyroid clonotypes (frequency above 0.001) were also detected in blood, suggesting blood repertoires may reflect thyroid immune responses. During validation, the model predicted progression to ophthalmopathy a median of approximately 6 months ahead of onset, with around 71% sensitivity and about 72% specificity.

Amplification of TCR beta CDR3 regions was carried out from RNA transcripts. A first-round RT-PCR of the TCR CDR3 used the HTBI primer set with the Qiagen OneStep RT-PCR kit. The libraries were constructed in a second round of multiplex PCR and then size-selected and purified. The libraries were sequenced on an Illumina HiSeq2000 using paired-end 100 bp reads. In the original analysis: SOAPnuke was used to process the raw data, with reads discarded if the reads contained adapters or uncalled bases, had a mean Phred below 15, or lacked an exact constant-primer or identifier match. High-quality paired reads were merged using COPE v1.2.5, and each unique nucleotide sequence was defined as a clonotype. Clonotypes were aligned to IMGT TRBV, TRBD and TRBJ reference segments using MiTCR v1.1. The analysis included only V-J combinations with a frequency above 0.0001, which together covered 99% to 99.2% of the repertoires. The TCS score was defined as the ratio of F50 (clonal expansion) to E x V (chaos), calculated using BLOSUM62-based TCRdist between CDR3 peptides within each V-J. Welch's t-statistics and random forest reduced 500 to 550 V-J features to around 14, which were used in a naive Bayes classifier (R e1071). TCRdb trimmed the raw reads at Q25, called clones with MiXCR and kept productive beta chains. Rows with a matching CDR3 protein are joined into one entry that keeps the most common DNA and genes. It is TCRdb's table, rather than the study itself, that gives the V and J calls and clone size. Here the sample has approximately 410,000 distinct CDR3 sequences; roughly 13% occur a single time. In total, the top ten clones hold 5% to 6% of the sample.

V was cut back by 4 bases and J by 4 bases, leaving a gap of 19 bases between them. The CDR3 runs 16 amino acids, cysteine and phenylalanine included. CDR3 DNA is the only sequence kept; it has 48 bases, read in frame from the first base. CDR1 is given as SGHDT and CDR2 as YYEEEE, both from the germline V gene. Stable Graves' hyperthyroidism was defined as the absence of progression to ophthalmopathy over 18 months of follow-up. Hyperthyroidism patients were newly diagnosed, with disease duration under 2 months, and aged 18 to 65 years. Exclusion was applied to patients with uncontrolled infections, other autoimmune diseases, pregnancy or lactation. Diagnoses were based on clinical symptoms, serum thyroxine and TRAb, thyroid ultrasound and orbital computed tomography. Ficoll-Paque density gradient centrifugation was used to isolate PBMCs from around 9.1 ml of fresh peripheral blood. Total RNA was extracted with Trizol reagent, and quality was checked on an Agilent 2100 Bioanalyzer.

The sequenced material came from blood. The chain is assembled from TRBV5-6 and TRBJ2-3; the D region may be TRBD1 or TRBD2, each matching 5 bases equally. This sequence was found in a woman aged 18-29 years with Graves' hyperthyroidism. In nucleotides, the sequence is TGTGCCAGCAGCGTTTCGACCGGGGCCAGGGCAGATACGCAGTATTTT. It encodes CASSVSTGARADTQYF.